A single sample gave rise to the 15 T cell receptor beta chains below, sequenced in a study of cytotoxic CD8 clonotypes in ibrutinib-treated CLL. The table came from immunoSEQ multiplex PCR; TCRdb's copy has only in-frame clones and leaves some out. The sample has about 140,000 clones, around 84% seen once. This sample comprised PBMCs, obtained after 36 months of ibrutinib treatment. The receptor source for this set is a human donor with chronic lymphocytic leukemia.

The gene calls are TRBV19 and TRBJ1-5; 9 bases align to TRBD1. Germline V CDR1 and CDR2: LNHDA, SQIVND (reference sequence). V lost 10 bases to trimming and J lost 4 bases; unmatched junction nucleotides: 5. This CDR3 spans 13 amino acids. DNA for the CDR3: TGTGCCACCCGGGACAGGGAGAATCAGCCCCAGCATTTT. As protein: CATRDRENQPQHF.

This chain uses TRBV6-1 with TRBJ1-5, with D maybe TRBD1 (6 bases). This CDR3 comprises 15 residues. Germline values: CDR1 MNHNS, CDR2 SASEGT. The V end was cut by 3 bases, the J end by 7 bases, with 16 bases between. In DNA, the CDR3 is TGTGCCAGCAGTGAGGCCGACAGGTCGAGCCAGCCCCAGCATTTT. Amino acids: CASSEADRSSQPQHF.

The chain is built from TRBV10-2 and TRBJ2-1; D assignment may be TRBD1 or TRBD2 (5 bases each). The CDR3 consists of 16 residues. Germline V CDR1 and CDR2: WSHSY, SAAADI. Trimming pared 6 bases from V and 0 bases from J, leaving 15 bases between. The CDR3 loop is CASRAPGPSSYNEQFF. For the CDR3, the DNA is TGCGCCAGCAGGGCCCCGGGACCCAGCTCCTACAATGAGCAGTTCTTC.

This chain uses TRBV9 with TRBJ1-1; TRBD1 matches at 7 bases. The CDR3 consists of 16 residues. V shed 0 bases, J shed 4 bases, and the junction held 9 bases outside the gene matches. CDR1 SGDLS and CDR2 YYNGEE come from the germline V gene. The CDR3 here is CASSVGSRQGSTEAFF. DNA for the CDR3: TGTGCCAGCAGCGTAGGCTCCCGACAGGGTAGCACTGAAGCTTTCTTT.

This clone appeared a few times. The rearrangement joins TRBV7-9 to TRBJ1-1; a possible D gene is TRBD1 (6 bases). The germline gives CDR1 SEHNR, CDR2 FQNEAQ (reference sequence). The CDR3 spans 13 residues. V lost 8 bases to trimming and J lost 1 base, with 11 bases between them. CDR3 nucleotides: TGTGCCAGCCGTACCAGGGGGAACACTGAAGCTTTCTTT. Protein sequence: CASRTRGNTEAFF.

This clone was seen a handful of times. This chain links TRBV27 with TRBJ2-7; no definite D call. V was cut by 5 bases and J by 4 bases, with 6 bases left in between. CDR3 length equals 11 residues. CDR1 is MNHEY, CDR2 SMNVEV, per germline (reference sequence). CDR3 loop: CASSALYEQYF. The CDR3 bases are TGTGCCAGCAGTGCCCTTTACGAGCAGTACTTC.

The gene calls are TRBV7-9 and TRBJ2-7; D is possibly TRBD1 (6 bases). V lost 0 bases and J 3 bases, leaving 9 bases between the germline ends. Germline CDR1 is SEHNR and CDR2 is FQNEAQ (reference sequence). The CDR3 consists of 14 residues. CDR3 nucleotides: TGTGCCAGCAGCTTAGCACAGGGAATCTACGAGCAGTACTTC. This gives the protein CASSLAQGIYEQYF.

This clone is a singleton in its sample. The chain is built from TRBV7-2 and TRBJ1-2; 7 bases line up with TRBD1. Per the germline V gene, CDR1 is SGHTA and CDR2 is FQGNSA. V dropped 3 bases and J dropped 7; count of bases not matched to a gene: 5. CDR3 length: 13 residues. DNA for the CDR3: TGTGCCAGCAGCTTGGCAGGGGGGGTTGGCTACACCTTC. This sequence encodes CASSLAGGVGYTF.

The rearrangement links TRBV6-5 to TRBJ1-5; D is ambiguous. The CDR3 is 15 amino acids. Trimming cost V 6 bases and J 4 bases, with 16 bases left between them. CDR1 and CDR2 from the germline V gene are MNHEY and SVGAGI. CDR3 nucleotide sequence: TGTGCCAGCAGGGGATCGGGGAACCCTAATCAGCCCCAGCATTTT. Protein product: CASRGSGNPNQPQHF.

This clone turned up a few times. This chain joins TRBV10-2 and TRBJ2-7; tentative D call: TRBD2 (5 bases). Trimming shortened V by 6 bases and J by 6 bases, and 12 bases separated the two germline ends. Germline V gene sequence: CDR1 WSHSY, CDR2 SAAADI. CDR3 size: 12 residues. CDR3 loop: CASSLAGVEQYF. The CDR3 DNA is TGCGCCAGCAGCCTAGCCGGAGTCGAGCAGTACTTC.

The chain uses TRBV6-5 and TRBJ2-4; 7 positions agree with TRBD1. V gave up 4 bases and J gave up 10 bases; unmatched junction bases: 13. The CDR3 runs to 15 residues. Per the germline V gene, CDR1 is MNHEY and CDR2 is SVGAGI. The CDR3 nucleotides are TGTGCCAGCAGTTCCCAACAGACAGGGCGGCGGATTCAGTACTTC. Protein: CASSSQQTGRRIQYF.

The rearrangement joins TRBV28 to TRBJ1-5, with a possible D match to TRBD1 (5 bases). V was shortened by 3 bases and J by 3 bases, with 9 bases between the two germline ends. Germline V gene lookup returns CDR1 MDHEN and CDR2 SYDVKM. There are 14 residues in the CDR3. CDR3 in DNA: TGTGCCAGCAGTTTCGGGGGGGTCAATCAGCCCCAGCATTTT. This encodes CASSFGGVNQPQHF.

The V gene is TRBV28, the J gene TRBJ1-2; TRBD1 matches at 7 bases. The CDR3 covers 15 residues. With V trimmed by 5 bases and J by 0 bases, 6 bases remained unmatched. Germline loops: CDR1 MDHEN, CDR2 SYDVKM. CDR3 nucleotide sequence: TGTGCCAGCAGTCAAACAGGGGCAACTAACTATGGCTACACCTTC. Protein: CASSQTGATNYGYTF.

The chain combines TRBV11-3 with TRBJ2-3; TRBD2 matches at 10 bases. From germline, CDR1 is SGHNT and CDR2 YENEEA. The ends lost 5 bases at V and 7 bases at J; junction bases unmatched: 9. This CDR3 spans 15 amino acids. In DNA form, the CDR3 reads TGTGCCAGCAGCCTCAGCGGGGGGGCCTCTTATACGCAGTATTTT. Translating gives CASSLSGGASYTQYF.

The chain couples TRBV10-3 to TRBJ1-5, with a possible D match to TRBD1 (6 bases). This CDR3 region has 13 residues. Trimming took off 4 bases at V and 8 bases at J, with 12 bases between the two ends. Germline V CDR1 and CDR2: ENHRY, SYGVKD. CDR3 nucleotides: TGTGCCATCAGTGGGCAGGGGTTGGAGCCCCAGCATTTT. Its protein is CAISGQGLEPQHF.